This T cell receptor (beta chain) was observed in a study of cytomegalovirus exposure and HLA in healthy donors. Study-level findings and limits: A cluster of highly shared sequence variants was likely a sequencing artifact.

This CDR3 comprises 15 residues. The germline gives CDR1 MDHEN, CDR2 SYDVKM. V dropped 6 bases and J dropped 3 bases, with 17 bases sitting between them. The PCR contained 60 Vbeta and 13 Jbeta primers. Using immunoSEQ multiplex PCR, the repertoire was profiled, and TCRdb retains in-frame clones only, with some absent. The sample includes 100,000 or so clones, approximately 80% of them seen just once. This clone was seen only a few times. Its antigen remains unidentified. The chain joins TRBV28 to TRBJ1-2; tentatively, D is TRBD1 (5 bases). The specimen was PBMCs. The source of this sequence is a man aged 25-45 years in good health and CMV-seropositive. CDR3 protein: CASSSFQGKDYGYTF. CDR3 in DNA: TGTGCCAGCAGCTCCTTCCAGGGTAAGGACTATGGCTACACCTTC.